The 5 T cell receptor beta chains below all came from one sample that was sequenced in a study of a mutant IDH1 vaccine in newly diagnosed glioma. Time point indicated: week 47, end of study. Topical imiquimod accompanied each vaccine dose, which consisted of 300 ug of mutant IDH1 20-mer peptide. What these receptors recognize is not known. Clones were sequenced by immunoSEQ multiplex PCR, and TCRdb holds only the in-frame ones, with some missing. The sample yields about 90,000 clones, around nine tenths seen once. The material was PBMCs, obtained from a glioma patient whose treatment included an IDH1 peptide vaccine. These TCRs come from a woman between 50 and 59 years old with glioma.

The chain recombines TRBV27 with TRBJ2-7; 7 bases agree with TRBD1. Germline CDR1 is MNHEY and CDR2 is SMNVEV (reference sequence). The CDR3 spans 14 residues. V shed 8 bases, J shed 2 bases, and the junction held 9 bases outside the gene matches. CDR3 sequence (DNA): TGTGCCAGCTCGGAGACAGGGCGACCCTACGAGCAGTACTTC. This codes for CASSETGRPYEQYF.

CDR3 in amino acids: CASSSRAPPVYGYTF. As DNA, the CDR3 is TGCGCCAGCAGCTCCCGGGCCCCACCGGTCTATGGCTACACCTTC. V and J are TRBV5-1 and TRBJ1-2, with D hard to call. The germline V gene encodes CDR1 SGHRS and CDR2 YFSETQ. The ends were cut back, 3 bases at V and 4 bases at J, with 16 bases in the middle. The CDR3 loop spans 15 amino acids.

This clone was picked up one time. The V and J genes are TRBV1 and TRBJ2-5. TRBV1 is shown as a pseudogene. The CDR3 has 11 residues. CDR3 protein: CTSSQGETQYF. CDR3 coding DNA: TGCACCAGCAGCCAAGGAGAGACCCAGTACTTC.

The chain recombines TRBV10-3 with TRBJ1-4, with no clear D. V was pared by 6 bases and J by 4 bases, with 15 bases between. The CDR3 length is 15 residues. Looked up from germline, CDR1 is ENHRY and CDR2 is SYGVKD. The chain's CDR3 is CAIRRTENFNEKLFF. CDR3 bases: TGTGCCATCAGGCGGACGGAAAATTTTAATGAAAAACTGTTTTTT.

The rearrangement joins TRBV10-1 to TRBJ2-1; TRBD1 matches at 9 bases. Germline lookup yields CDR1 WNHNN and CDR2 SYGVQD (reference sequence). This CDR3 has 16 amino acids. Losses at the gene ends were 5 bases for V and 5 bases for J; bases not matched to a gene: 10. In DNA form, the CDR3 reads TGCGCCAGCAGTCATGAACCGGGACAGGGAGACAATGAGCAGTTCTTC. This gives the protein CASSHEPGQGDNEQFF.